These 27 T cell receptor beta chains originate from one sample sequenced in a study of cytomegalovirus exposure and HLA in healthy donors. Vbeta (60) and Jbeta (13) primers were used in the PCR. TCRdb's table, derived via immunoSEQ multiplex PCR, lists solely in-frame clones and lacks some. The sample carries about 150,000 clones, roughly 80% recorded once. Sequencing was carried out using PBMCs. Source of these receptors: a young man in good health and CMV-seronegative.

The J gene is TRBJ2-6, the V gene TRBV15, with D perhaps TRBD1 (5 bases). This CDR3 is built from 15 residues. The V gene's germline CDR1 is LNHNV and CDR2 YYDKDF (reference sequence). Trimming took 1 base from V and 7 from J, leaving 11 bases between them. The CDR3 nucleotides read TGTGCCACCAGCAGAGGGCCTGGGGCCGCCAACGTCCTGACTTTC. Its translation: CATSRGPGAANVLTF.

CDR3 sequence (DNA): TGCAGCGTTGCCCCCAGTAACAATGAGCAGTTCTTC. This sequence encodes CSVAPSNNEQFF. The V gene is TRBV29-1, the J gene TRBJ2-1; unclear D gene. V was shortened by 4 bases and J by 5 bases, with 9 bases between the two germline ends. This CDR3 contains 12 residues. CDR1 is SQVTM and CDR2 is ANQGSEA in the germline V gene.

The CDR3 reads CASSGGAGEQYF. The CDR3 DNA sequence: TGTGCCAGCAGCGGGGGGGCAGGAGAGCAGTACTTC. V and J are TRBV25-1 and TRBJ2-7; 8 bases are shared with TRBD2. Trimming took 6 bases from V and 7 from J; bases not matched to a gene: 5. Germline lookup yields CDR1 MGHDK and CDR2 SYGVNS. This CDR3 is built from 12 residues.

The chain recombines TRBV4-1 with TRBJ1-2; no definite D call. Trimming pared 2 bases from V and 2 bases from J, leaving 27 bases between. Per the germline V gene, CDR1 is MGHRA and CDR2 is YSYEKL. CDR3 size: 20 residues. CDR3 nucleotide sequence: TGCGCCAGCAGCCAACCGCGGATAGGACGGGAGGTTGACCTCAACTATGGCTACACCTTC. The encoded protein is CASSQPRIGREVDLNYGYTF.

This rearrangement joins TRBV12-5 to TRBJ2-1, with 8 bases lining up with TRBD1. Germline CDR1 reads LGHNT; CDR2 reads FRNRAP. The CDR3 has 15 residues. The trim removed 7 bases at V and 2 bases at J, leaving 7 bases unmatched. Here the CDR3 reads CASAPDREAYNEQFF. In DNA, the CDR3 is TGTGCTAGTGCCCCGGACAGGGAGGCCTACAATGAGCAGTTCTTC. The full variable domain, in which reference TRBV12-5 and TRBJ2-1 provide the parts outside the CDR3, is DARVTQTPRHKVTEMGQEVTMRCQPILGHNTVFWYRQTMMQGLELLAYFRNRAPLDDSGMPKDRFSAEMPDATLATLKIQPSEPRDSAVYFCASAPDREAYNEQFFGPGTRLTVL.

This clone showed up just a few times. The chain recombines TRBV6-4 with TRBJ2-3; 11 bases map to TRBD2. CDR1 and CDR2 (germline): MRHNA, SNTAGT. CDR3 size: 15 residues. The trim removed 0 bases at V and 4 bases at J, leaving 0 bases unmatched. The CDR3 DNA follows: TGTGCCAGCAGTGACTCTAGCGGGGGGGCAGATACGCAGTATTTT. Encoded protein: CASSDSSGGADTQYF.

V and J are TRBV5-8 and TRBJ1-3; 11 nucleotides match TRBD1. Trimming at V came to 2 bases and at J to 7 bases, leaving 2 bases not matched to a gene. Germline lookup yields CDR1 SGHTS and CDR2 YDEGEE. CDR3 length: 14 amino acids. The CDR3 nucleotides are TGTGCCAGCAGCTTCCGGACAGGGGGCAACACCATATATTTT. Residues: CASSFRTGGNTIYF. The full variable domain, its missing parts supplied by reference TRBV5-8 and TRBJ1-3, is EAGVTQSPTHLIKTRGQQATLRCSPISGHTSVYWYQQALGLGLQFLLWYDEGEERNRGNFPPRFSGRQFPNYSSELNVNALELEDSALYLCASSFRTGGNTIYFGEGSWLTVV.

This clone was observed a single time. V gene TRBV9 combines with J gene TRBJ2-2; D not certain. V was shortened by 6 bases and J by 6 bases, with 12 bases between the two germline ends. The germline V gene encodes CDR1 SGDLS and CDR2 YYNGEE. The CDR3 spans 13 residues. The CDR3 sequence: CASTTGPAGELFF. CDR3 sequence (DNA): TGTGCCAGCACCACGGGTCCCGCCGGGGAGCTGTTTTTT.

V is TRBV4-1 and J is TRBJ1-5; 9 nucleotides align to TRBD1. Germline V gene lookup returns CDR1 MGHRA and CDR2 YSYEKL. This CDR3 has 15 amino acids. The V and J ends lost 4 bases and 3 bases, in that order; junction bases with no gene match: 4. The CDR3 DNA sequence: TGCGCCAGCAGCCTGGGACAGGGCCCCAATCAGCCCCAGCATTTT. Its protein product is CASSLGQGPNQPQHF.

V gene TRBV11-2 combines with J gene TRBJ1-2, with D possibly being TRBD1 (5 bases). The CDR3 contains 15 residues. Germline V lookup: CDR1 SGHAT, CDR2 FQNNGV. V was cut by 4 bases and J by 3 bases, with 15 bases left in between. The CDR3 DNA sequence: TGTGCCAGCAGCTCACAGGATCGTGTCGACTATGGCTACACCTTC. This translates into CASSSQDRVDYGYTF.

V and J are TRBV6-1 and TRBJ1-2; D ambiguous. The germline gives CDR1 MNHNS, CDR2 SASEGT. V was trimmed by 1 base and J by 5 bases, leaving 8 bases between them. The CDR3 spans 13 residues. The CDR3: CASSEGFRYGYTF. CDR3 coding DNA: TGTGCCAGCAGTGAAGGCTTCAGATATGGCTACACCTTC.

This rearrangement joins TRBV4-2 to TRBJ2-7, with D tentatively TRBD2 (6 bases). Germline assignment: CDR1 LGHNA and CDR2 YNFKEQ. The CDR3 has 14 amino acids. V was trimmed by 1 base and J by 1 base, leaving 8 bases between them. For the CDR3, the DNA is TGTGCCAGCAGCCAAGGGGGGGATTCCTACGAGCAGTACTTC. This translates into CASSQGGDSYEQYF.

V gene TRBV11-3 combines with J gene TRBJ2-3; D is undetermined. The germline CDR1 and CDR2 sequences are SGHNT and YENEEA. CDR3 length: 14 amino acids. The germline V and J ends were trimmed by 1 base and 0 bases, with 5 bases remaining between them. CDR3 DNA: TGTGCCAGCAGCTTAGGCGCTAGCACAGATACGCAGTATTTT. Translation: CASSLGASTDTQYF.

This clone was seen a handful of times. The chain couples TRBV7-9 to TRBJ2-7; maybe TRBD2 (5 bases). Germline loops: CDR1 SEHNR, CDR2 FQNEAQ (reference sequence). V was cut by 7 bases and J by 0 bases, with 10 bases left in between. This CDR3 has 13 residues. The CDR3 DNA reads TGTGCCAGCACTTCGGAGGCCTCCTACGAGCAGTACTTC. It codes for CASTSEASYEQYF.

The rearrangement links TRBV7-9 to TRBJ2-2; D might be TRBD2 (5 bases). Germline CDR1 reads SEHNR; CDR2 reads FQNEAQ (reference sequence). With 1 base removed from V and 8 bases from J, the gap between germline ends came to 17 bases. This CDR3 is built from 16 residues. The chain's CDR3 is CASSLDDGLFVGELFF. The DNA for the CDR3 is TGTGCCAGCAGCTTAGACGACGGACTCTTCGTTGGGGAGCTGTTTTTT.

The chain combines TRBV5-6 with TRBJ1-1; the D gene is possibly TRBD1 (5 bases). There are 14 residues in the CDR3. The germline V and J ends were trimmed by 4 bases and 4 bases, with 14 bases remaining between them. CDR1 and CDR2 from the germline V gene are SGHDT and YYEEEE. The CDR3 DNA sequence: TGTGCCAGCAGCCCACAGGATGGGGCCACTGAAGCTTTCTTT. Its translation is CASSPQDGATEAFF.

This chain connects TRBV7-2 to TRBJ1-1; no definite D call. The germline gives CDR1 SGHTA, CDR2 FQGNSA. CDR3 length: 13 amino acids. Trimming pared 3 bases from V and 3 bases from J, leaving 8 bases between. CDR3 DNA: TGTGCCAGCAGCTTGGTAACAGACACTGAAGCTTTCTTT. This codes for CASSLVTDTEAFF.

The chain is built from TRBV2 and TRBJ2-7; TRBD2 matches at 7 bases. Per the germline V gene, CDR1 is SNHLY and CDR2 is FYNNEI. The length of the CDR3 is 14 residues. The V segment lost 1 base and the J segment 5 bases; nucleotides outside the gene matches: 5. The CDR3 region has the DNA TGTGCCAGCAGTGAAGGCGGGAGTCCCCACGAGCAGTACTTC. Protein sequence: CASSEGGSPHEQYF.

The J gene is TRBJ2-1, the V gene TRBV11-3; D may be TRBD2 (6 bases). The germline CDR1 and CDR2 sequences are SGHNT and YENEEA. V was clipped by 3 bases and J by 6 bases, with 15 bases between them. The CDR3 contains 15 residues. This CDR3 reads CASSFSRGGSNEQFF. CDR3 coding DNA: TGTGCCAGCAGCTTTAGCCGGGGAGGAAGCAATGAGCAGTTCTTC. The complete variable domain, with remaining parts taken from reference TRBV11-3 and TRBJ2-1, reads EAGVVQSPRYKIIEKKQPVAFWCNPISGHNTLYWYLQNLGQGPELLIRYENEEAVDDSQLPKDRFSAERLKGVDSTLKIQPAELGDSAVYLCASSFSRGGSNEQFFGPGTRLTVL.

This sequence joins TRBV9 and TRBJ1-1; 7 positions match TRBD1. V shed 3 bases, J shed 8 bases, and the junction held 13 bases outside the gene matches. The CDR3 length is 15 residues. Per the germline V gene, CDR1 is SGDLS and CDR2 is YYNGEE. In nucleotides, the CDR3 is TGTGCCAGCAGCGCCTTGACAGGGCTGGCCAGGGAAGCTTTCTTT. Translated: CASSALTGLAREAFF.

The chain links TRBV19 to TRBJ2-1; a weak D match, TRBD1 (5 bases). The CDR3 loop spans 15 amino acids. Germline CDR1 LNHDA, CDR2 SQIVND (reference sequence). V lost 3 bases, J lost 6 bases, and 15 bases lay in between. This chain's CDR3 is CASSIPRATGNEQFF. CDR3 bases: TGTGCCAGTAGTATCCCCAGGGCCACCGGCAATGAGCAGTTCTTC.

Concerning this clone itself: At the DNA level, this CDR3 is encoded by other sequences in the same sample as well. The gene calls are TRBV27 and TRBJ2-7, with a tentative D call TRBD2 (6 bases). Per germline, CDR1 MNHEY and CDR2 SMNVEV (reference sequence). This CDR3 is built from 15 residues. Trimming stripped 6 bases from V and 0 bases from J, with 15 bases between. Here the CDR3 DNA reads TGTGCCAGCAGCCCCCGTTCCGGGAGCTCCTACGAGCAGTACTTC. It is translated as CASSPRSGSSYEQYF.

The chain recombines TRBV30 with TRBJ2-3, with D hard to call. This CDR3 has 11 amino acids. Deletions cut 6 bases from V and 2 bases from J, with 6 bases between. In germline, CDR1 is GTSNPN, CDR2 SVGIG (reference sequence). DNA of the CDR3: TGTGCCTGTAGACACACAGATACGCAGTATTTT. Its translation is CACRHTDTQYF.

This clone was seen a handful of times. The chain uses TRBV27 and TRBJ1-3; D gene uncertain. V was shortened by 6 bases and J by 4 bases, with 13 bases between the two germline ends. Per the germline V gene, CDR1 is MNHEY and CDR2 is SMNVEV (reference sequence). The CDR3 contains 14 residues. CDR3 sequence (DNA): TGTGCCAGCAGCCGTAAGAGCGCCGGAAACACCATATATTTT. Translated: CASSRKSAGNTIYF.

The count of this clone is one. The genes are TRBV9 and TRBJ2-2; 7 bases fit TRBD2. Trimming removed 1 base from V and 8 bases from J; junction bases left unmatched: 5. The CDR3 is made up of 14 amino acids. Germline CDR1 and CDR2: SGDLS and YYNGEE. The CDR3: CASSVPGAGGELFF. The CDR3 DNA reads TGTGCCAGCAGCGTACCGGGAGCGGGAGGGGAGCTGTTTTTT. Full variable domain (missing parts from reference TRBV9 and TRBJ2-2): DSGVTQTPKHLITATGQRVTLRCSPRSGDLSVYWYQQSLDQGLQFLIQYYNGEERAKGNILERFSAQQFPDLHSELNLSSLELGDSALYFCASSVPGAGGELFFGEGSRLTVL.

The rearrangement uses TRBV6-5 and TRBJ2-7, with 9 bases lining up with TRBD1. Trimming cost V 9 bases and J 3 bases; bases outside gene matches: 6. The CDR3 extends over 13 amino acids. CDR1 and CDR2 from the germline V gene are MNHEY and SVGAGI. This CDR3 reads CASSGTGNYEQYF. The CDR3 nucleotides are TGTGCCAGTTCCGGGACAGGGAACTACGAGCAGTACTTC.

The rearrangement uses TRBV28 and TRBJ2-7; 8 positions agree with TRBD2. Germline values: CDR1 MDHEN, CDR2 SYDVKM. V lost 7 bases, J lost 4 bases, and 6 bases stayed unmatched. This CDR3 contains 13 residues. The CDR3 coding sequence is TGTGCCAGCACTCTCGGGGGGGCTTACGAGCAGTACTTC. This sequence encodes CASTLGGAYEQYF.